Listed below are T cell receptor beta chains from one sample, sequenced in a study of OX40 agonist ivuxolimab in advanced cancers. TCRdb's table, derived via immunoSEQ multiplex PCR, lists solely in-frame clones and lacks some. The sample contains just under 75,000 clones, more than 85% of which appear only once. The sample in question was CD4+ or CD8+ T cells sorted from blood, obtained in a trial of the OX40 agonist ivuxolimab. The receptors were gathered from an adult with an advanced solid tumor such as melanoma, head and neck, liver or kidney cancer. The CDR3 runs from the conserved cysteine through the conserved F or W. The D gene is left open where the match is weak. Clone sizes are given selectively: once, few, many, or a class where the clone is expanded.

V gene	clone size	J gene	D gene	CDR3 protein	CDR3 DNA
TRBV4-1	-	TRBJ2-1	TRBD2	CASGQGLGALSGRAGSEQFF	TGCGCCAGCGGCCAAGGTCTTGGAGCGCTAAGCGGGAGGGCAGGGTCTGAGCAGTTCTTC
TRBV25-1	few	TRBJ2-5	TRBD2	CASSVLAGAFQETQYF	TGTGCCAGCAGTGTGCTAGCGGGAGCCTTCCAAGAGACCCAGTACTTC
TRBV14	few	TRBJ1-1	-	CASSQDGGRNTEAFF	TGTGCCAGCAGCCAAGATGGGGGGAGGAACACTGAAGCTTTCTTT
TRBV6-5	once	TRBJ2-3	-	CASSYDAGEVNTQYF	TGTGCCAGCAGTTACGACGCAGGAGAGGTTAATACGCAGTATTTT
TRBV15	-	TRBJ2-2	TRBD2	CATSKGGSPTGELFF	TGTGCCACCAGCAAGGGAGGGAGTCCCACCGGGGAGCTGTTTTTT
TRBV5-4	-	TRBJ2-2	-	CASSTEGGKITGELFF	TGTGCCAGCAGCACGGAGGGCGGGAAAATCACCGGGGAGCTGTTTTTT
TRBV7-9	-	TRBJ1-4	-	CASSLRGASEKLFF	TGTGCCAGCAGCTTAAGAGGGGCCAGTGAAAAACTGTTTTTT
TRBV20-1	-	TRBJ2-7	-	CSAGLMYEQYF	TGCAGTGCTGGGCTTATGTACGAGCAGTACTTC
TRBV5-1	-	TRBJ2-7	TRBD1	CASSQWDRGFSYEQYF	TGCGCCAGCAGCCAATGGGACAGGGGGTTCTCCTACGAGCAGTACTTC
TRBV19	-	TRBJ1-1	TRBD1	CASRGTGSNTEAFF	TGTGCCAGTAGGGGGACAGGATCGAACACTGAAGCTTTCTTT
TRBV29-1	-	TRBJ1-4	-	CSVGGPINEKLFF	TGCAGCGTTGGGGGGCCGATTAATGAAAAACTGTTTTTT
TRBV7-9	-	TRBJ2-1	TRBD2	CASSSAGLAGGREQFF	TGTGCCAGCAGCTCCGCTGGACTAGCAGGAGGGCGGGAGCAGTTCTTC